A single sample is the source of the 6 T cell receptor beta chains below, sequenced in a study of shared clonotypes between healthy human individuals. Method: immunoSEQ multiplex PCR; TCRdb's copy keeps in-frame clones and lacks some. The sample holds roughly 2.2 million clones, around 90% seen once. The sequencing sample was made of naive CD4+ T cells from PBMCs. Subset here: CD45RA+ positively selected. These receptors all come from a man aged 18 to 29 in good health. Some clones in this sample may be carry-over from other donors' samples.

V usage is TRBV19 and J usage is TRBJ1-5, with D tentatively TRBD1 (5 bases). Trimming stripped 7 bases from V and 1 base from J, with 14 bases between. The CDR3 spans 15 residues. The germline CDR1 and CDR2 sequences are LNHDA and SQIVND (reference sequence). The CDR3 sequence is CASKTDTYSNQPQHF. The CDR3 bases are TGTGCCAGTAAGACGGACACATACAGCAATCAGCCCCAGCATTTT.

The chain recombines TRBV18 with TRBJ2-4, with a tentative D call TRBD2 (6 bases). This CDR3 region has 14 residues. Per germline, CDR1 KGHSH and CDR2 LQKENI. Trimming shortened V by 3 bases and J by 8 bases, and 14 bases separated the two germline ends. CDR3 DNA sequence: TGTGCCAGCTCACCCACCGTCGGGGGAGACATTCAGTACTTC. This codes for CASSPTVGGDIQYF.

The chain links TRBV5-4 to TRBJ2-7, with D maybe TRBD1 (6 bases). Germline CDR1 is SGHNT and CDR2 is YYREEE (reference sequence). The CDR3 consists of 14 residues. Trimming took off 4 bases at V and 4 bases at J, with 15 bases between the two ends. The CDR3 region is CASSQQGSSYEQYF. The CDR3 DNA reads TGTGCCAGCAGCCAACAGGGATCTAGTTACGAGCAGTACTTC.

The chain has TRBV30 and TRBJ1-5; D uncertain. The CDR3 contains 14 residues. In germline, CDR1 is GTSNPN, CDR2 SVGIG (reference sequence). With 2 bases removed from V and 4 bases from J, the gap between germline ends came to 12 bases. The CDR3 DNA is TGTGCCTGGAGTTTTACCGCAGGAAATCAGCCCCAGCATTTT. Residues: CAWSFTAGNQPQHF.

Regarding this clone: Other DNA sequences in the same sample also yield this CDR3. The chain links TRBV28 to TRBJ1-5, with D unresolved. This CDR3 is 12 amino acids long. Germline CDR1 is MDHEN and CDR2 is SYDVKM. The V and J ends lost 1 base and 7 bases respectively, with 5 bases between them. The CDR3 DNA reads TGTGCCAGCAGTTTATTTAGACAGCCCCAGCATTTT. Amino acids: CASSLFRQPQHF.

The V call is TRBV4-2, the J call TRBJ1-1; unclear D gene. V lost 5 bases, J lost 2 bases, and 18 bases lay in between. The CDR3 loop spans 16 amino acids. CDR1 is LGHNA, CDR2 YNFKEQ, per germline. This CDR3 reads CASSAVPALGNTEAFF. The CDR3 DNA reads TGTGCCAGCAGCGCCGTGCCGGCGCTAGGTAACACTGAAGCTTTCTTT.